The subject of this entry is one T cell receptor (beta chain). The entry originates in a study of blood T cell repertoires in COVID-19. Profiled with immunoSEQ multiplex PCR; TCRdb holds only in-frame clones, not every one. The data contain about 100,000 clones, approximately 91% of them singletons. This CDR3 comprises 13 residues. CDR1 and CDR2 (germline): WNHNN, SYGVQD (reference sequence). V shed 8 bases and J shed 1 base, with 10 bases lying between them. The receptor was isolated from a man in his 60s with acute or convalescent COVID-19. Sequenced: peripheral blood. V is TRBV10-1 and J is TRBJ2-3; D is unclear. CDR3 residues: CASSPGGTDTQYF. The CDR3, as DNA: TGCGCCAGCTCCCCAGGCGGCACAGATACGCAGTATTTT.